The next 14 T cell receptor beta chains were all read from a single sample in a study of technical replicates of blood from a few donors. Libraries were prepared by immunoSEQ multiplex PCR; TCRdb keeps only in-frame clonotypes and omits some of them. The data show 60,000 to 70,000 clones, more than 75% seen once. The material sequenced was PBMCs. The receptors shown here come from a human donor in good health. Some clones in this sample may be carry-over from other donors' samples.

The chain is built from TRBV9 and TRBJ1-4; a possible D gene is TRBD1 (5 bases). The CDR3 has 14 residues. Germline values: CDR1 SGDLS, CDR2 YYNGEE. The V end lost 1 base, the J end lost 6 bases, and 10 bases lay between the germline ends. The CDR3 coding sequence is TGTGCCAGCAGCGTATCGGGGGGTGATGAAAAACTGTTTTTT. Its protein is CASSVSGGDEKLFF.

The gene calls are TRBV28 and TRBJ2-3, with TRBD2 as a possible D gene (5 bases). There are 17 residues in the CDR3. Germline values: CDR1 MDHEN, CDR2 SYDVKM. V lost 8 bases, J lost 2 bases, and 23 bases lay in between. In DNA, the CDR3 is TGTGCCAGCTCAACCCCTTATGGGCTAGCATTCACAGATACGCAGTATTTT. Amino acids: CASSTPYGLAFTDTQYF.

DNA of the CDR3: TGTGCCAGCAGCTCACAGAGACTAGACAGGGATTTACACGAGCAGTACTTC. Protein sequence: CASSSQRLDRDLHEQYF. The V and J genes are TRBV7-9 and TRBJ2-7, with D maybe TRBD1 (7 bases). This CDR3 is built from 17 residues. In germline, CDR1 is SEHNR, CDR2 FQNEAQ (reference sequence). Trimming took 4 bases from V and 5 from J, leaving 24 bases between them.

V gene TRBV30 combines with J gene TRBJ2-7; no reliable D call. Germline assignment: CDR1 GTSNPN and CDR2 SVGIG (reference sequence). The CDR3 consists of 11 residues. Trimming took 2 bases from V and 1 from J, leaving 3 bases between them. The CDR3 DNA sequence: TGTGCCTGGAGTCAGTCCTACGAGCAGTACTTC. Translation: CAWSQSYEQYF.

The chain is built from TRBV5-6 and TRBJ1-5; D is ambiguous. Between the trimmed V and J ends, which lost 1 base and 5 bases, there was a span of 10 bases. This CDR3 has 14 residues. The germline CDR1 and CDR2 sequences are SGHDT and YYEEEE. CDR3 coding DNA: TGTGCCAGCAGCTTGTCTGGTAGTCATCAGCCCCAGCATTTT. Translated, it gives CASSLSGSHQPQHF.

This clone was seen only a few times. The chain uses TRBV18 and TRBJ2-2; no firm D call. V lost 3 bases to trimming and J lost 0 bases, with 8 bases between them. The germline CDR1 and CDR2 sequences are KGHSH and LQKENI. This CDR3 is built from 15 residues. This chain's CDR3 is CASSPLAPNTGELFF. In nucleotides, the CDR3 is TGTGCCAGCTCACCCTTGGCTCCGAACACCGGGGAGCTGTTTTTT.

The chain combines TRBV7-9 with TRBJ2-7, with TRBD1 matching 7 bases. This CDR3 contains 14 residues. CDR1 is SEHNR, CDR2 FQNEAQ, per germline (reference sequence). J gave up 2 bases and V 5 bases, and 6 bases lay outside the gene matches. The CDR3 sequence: CASSTGTAPYEQYF. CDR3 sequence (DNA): TGTGCCAGCAGCACCGGGACAGCACCCTACGAGCAGTACTTC.

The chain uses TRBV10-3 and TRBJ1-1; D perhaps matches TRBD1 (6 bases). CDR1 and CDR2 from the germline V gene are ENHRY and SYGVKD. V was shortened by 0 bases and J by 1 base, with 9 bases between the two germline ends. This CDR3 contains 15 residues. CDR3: CAISESGQRNTEAFF. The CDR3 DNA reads TGTGCCATCAGTGAGTCAGGACAGAGGAACACTGAAGCTTTCTTT.

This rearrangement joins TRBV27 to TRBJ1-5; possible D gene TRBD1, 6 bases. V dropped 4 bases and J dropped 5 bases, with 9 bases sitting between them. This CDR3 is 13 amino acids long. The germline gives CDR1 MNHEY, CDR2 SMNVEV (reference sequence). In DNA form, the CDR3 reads TGTGCCAGCAGTTACAGGGCGGATCAGCCCCAGCATTTT. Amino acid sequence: CASSYRADQPQHF.

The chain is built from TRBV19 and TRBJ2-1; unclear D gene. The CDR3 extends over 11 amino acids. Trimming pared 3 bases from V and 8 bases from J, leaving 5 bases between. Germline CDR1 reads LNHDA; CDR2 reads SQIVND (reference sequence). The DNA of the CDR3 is TGTGCCAGTAGTATTGCGGATGAGCAGTTCTTC. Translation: CASSIADEQFF.

CDR3 nucleotide sequence: TGTGCCACCAGCAGAGATGTCGGAGAAGAAGCTTTCTTT. Amino acids: CATSRDVGEEAFF. V and J are TRBV15 and TRBJ1-1; D gene uncertain. This CDR3 is built from 13 residues. V was shortened by 0 bases and J by 8 bases, with 10 bases between the two germline ends. Germline V gene lookup returns CDR1 LNHNV and CDR2 YYDKDF (reference sequence). Complete variable domain (other parts from reference TRBV15 and TRBJ1-1): DAMVIQNPRYQVTQFGKPVTLSCSQTLNHNVMYWYQQKSSQAPKLLFHYYDKDFNNEADTPDNFQSRRPNTSFCFLDIRSPGLGDTAMYLCATSRDVGEEAFFGQGTRLTVV.

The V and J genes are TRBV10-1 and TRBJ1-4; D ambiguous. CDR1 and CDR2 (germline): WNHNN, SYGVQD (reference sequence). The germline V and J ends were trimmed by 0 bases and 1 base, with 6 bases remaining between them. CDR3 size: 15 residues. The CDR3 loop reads CASSESRETNEKLFF. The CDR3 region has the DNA TGCGCCAGCAGTGAGTCGAGGGAAACTAATGAAAAACTGTTTTTT.

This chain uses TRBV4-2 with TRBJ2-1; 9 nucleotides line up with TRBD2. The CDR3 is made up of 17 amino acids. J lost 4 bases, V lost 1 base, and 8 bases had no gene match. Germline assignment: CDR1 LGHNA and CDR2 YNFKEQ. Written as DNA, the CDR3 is TGTGCCAGCAGCCAAGTAGGAGCGGGAGGACCATACAATGAGCAGTTCTTC. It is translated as CASSQVGAGGPYNEQFF.

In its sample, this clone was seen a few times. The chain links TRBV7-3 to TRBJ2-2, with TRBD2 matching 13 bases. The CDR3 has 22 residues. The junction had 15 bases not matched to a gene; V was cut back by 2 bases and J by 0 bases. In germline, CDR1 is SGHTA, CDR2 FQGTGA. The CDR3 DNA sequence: TGTGCCAGCAGCTTAGTTCAGGAAACTAGCGGGGGGGCGACTGCGAACACCGGGGAGCTGTTTTTT. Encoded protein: CASSLVQETSGGATANTGELFF. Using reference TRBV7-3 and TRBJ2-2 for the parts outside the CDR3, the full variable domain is GAGVSQTPSNKVTEKGKYVELRCDPISGHTALYWYRQSLGQGPEFLIYFQGTGAADDSGLPNDRFFAVRPEGSVSTLKIQRTERGDSAVYLCASSLVQETSGGATANTGELFFGEGSRLTVL.